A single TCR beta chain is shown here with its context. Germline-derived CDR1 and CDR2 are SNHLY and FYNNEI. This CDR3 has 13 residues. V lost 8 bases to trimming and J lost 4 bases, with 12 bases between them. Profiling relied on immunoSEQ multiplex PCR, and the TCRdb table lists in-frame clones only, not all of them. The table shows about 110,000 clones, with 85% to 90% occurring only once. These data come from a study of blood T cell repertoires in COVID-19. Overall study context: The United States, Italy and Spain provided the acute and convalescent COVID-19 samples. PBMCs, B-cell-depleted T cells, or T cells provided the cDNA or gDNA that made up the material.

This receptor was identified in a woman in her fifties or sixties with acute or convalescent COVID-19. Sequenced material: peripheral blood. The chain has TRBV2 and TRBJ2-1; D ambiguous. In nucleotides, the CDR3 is TGTGCCAGCGCACTACTTCTTTACAATGAGCAGTTCTTC. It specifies CASALLLYNEQFF.